The next 25 T cell receptor beta chains were all read from a single sample in a study of T-cell reconstitution after alpha-beta-depleted transplantation in children. For TCRbeta, the library was prepared with unique molecular identifiers. TCRdb ran MiXCR on the PCR reads and lists one entry per CDR3 protein. The sample gives 700,000 to 950,000 distinct CDR3 sequences, around 17% of which show up once; approximately 5% is in the top ten. This sample comprised PBMCs, mostly from graft donor cells, obtained 360 days after TCRalphabeta/CD19-depleted stem cell transplant. All receptors come from a male patient under 18 who had a stem cell transplant for acute lymphoblastic leukemia, so the T cells may come from the graft donor.

V is TRBV7-9 and J is TRBJ2-6; no definite D call. The germline CDR1 and CDR2 sequences are SEHNR and FQNEAQ (reference sequence). V dropped 3 bases and J dropped 2 bases, with 11 bases sitting between them. This CDR3 spans 16 amino acids. CDR3 bases: TGTGCCAGCAGCTTCAGACCCTCTCCTGGGGCCAACGTCCTGACTTTC. This encodes CASSFRPSPGANVLTF.

The chain combines TRBV5-1 with TRBJ2-6; tentatively, D is TRBD1 (6 bases). The V end was cut by 2 bases, the J end by 0 bases, with 21 bases between. The CDR3 is 20 residues long. Germline loops: CDR1 SGHRS, CDR2 YFSETQ. The CDR3 coding sequence is TGCGCCAGCAGCTTCCGAGCGTTTACAGGGATCAACTCTGGGGCCAACGTCCTGACTTTC. This sequence encodes CASSFRAFTGINSGANVLTF.

This rearrangement joins TRBV5-1 to TRBJ2-5; maybe TRBD2 (5 bases). Germline V gene lookup returns CDR1 SGHRS and CDR2 YFSETQ. V lost 5 bases and J lost 1, with 9 bases in between. CDR3 size: 13 residues. The CDR3 sequence is CASREAGQETQYF. CDR3 DNA sequence: TGCGCCAGCAGGGAGGCGGGCCAAGAGACCCAGTACTTC.

This clonotype has just a few counts. V usage is TRBV7-3 and J usage is TRBJ2-3; D is ambiguous. The germline CDR1 and CDR2 sequences are SGHTA and FQGTGA. Trimming cost V 5 bases and J 2 bases, with 8 bases left between them. The CDR3 is 13 residues long. The CDR3 DNA reads as TGTGCCAGCAGCCCAGACAACACAGATACGCAGTATTTT. Protein sequence: CASSPDNTDTQYF.

The V call is TRBV14, the J call TRBJ2-1; D is undetermined. Germline CDR1 and CDR2: SGHDN and FVKESK. This CDR3 comprises 13 residues. V lost 5 bases, J lost 8 bases, and 13 bases lay in between. The CDR3: CASSNTLLDEQFF. The CDR3 nucleotides are TGTGCCAGCAGCAATACCCTACTGGATGAGCAGTTCTTC.

This clonotype was recorded a few times. The chain links TRBV6-5 to TRBJ2-2; D call uncertain. Looked up from germline, CDR1 is MNHEY and CDR2 is SVGAGI. V lost 2 bases and J 1 base, leaving 5 bases between the germline ends. The CDR3 is 14 residues long. The DNA of the CDR3 is TGTGCCAGCAGTTACCCGGAGAACACCGGGGAGCTGTTTTTT. It codes for CASSYPENTGELFF.

This clonotype was seen a handful of times. The genes are TRBV27 and TRBJ1-3; TRBD1 is a possible D gene (6 bases). The CDR3 is 15 residues long. V shed 2 bases and J shed 3 bases, with 11 bases lying between them. Germline CDR1 and CDR2: MNHEY and SMNVEV (reference sequence). CDR3 residues: CASSLTRGGGNTIYF. The CDR3 nucleotides are TGTGCCAGCAGTTTAACCAGGGGCGGTGGAAACACCATATATTTT.

The chain recombines TRBV12-3 or TRBV12-4 with TRBJ2-1; 7 nucleotides line up with TRBD1. V lost 3 bases, J lost 6 bases, and 5 bases stayed unmatched. This CDR3 is built from 14 residues. In DNA, the CDR3 is TGTGCCAGCAGTTTCCGGACAGGAGGCAATGAGCAGTTCTTC. It yields the protein CASSFRTGGNEQFF.

The genes are TRBV12-3 or TRBV12-4 and TRBJ2-5; TRBD2 matches 11 bases. There are 13 residues in the CDR3. V lost 7 bases, J lost 4 bases, and 2 bases stayed unmatched. The CDR3 sequence: CASKGLAGETQYF. DNA of the CDR3: TGTGCCAGCAAAGGACTAGCGGGAGAGACCCAGTACTTC.

This clonotype has more than one count but fewer than ten. V and J are TRBV27 and TRBJ2-1; no clear D gene. CDR1 is MNHEY and CDR2 is SMNVEV in the germline V gene (reference sequence). Trimming left V 5 bases short and J 5 bases short, with 10 bases between. There are 13 residues in the CDR3. CDR3 in amino acids: CASSRQGNNEQFF. CDR3 coding DNA: TGTGCCAGCAGTCGCCAAGGGAACAATGAGCAGTTCTTC.

This clonotype was detected only a few times. The chain is built from TRBV5-1 and TRBJ1-2, with 8 bases matching TRBD1. Germline CDR1 and CDR2: SGHRS and YFSETQ. This CDR3 has 15 residues. V lost 4 bases, J lost 4 bases, and 9 bases stayed unmatched. The CDR3 nucleotides read TGCGCCAGCAGCCGGCATCTTGGACAGGGCTATGGCTACACCTTC. This sequence encodes CASSRHLGQGYGYTF.

This clonotype was observed a few times. This chain links TRBV12-3 or TRBV12-4 with TRBJ2-7; tentative D call: TRBD1 (5 bases). V lost 6 bases and J 4 bases, leaving 31 bases between the germline ends. The CDR3 runs to 19 residues. The CDR3 nucleotides read TGTGCCAGCAGCCTCCGACGCAAAGGGCTCCGAATTAAGGGGTACGAGCAGTACTTC. Residues: CASSLRRKGLRIKGYEQYF.

This sequence joins TRBV5-1 and TRBJ2-3; tentative D call: TRBD2 (6 bases). CDR3 length: 16 residues. V was shortened by 0 bases and J by 5 bases, with 16 bases between the two germline ends. The V gene's germline CDR1 is SGHRS and CDR2 YFSETQ. CDR3: CASSLEGWRRGDTQYF. CDR3 nucleotide sequence: TGCGCCAGCAGCTTGGAGGGGTGGCGGCGGGGAGATACGCAGTATTTT.

The rearrangement joins TRBV2 to TRBJ1-4, with D perhaps TRBD1 (6 bases). With 8 bases removed from V and 11 bases from J, the gap between germline ends came to 12 bases. This CDR3 comprises 11 residues. Germline V gene data show CDR1 as SNHLY and CDR2 as FYNNEI. CDR3: CASERGGKLFF. The CDR3 DNA reads TGTGCCAGCGAAAGGGGGGGCAAACTGTTTTTT.

The chain links TRBV7-9 to TRBJ1-5, with unresolved D. The V and J ends lost 4 bases and 6 bases respectively, with 13 bases between them. In germline, CDR1 is SEHNR, CDR2 FQNEAQ (reference sequence). The CDR3 runs to 14 residues. CDR3 in DNA: TGTGCCAGCAGCTCGATGCCTGCAGGTCAGCCCCAGCATTTT. This encodes CASSSMPAGQPQHF.

V gene TRBV11-2 combines with J gene TRBJ2-7, with D uncertain. The CDR3 is 18 amino acids. Germline CDR1 and CDR2: SGHAT and FQNNGV. V shed 5 bases and J shed 2 bases, with 25 bases lying between them. The CDR3 spells CASSQISSGRRRTYEQYF. The CDR3 bases are TGTGCCAGCAGCCAGATTAGCTCGGGCCGCCGGAGAACCTACGAGCAGTACTTC.

The J gene is TRBJ2-1, the V gene TRBV9; 12 bases match TRBD2. V shed 4 bases, J shed 6 bases, and the junction held 11 bases outside the gene matches. CDR1 is SGDLS and CDR2 is YYNGEE in the germline V gene. CDR3 size: 17 residues. The CDR3 is CASSSHPPSGRANEQFF. CDR3 DNA sequence: TGTGCCAGCAGCTCACACCCTCCTAGCGGGAGGGCCAATGAGCAGTTCTTC.

The chain joins TRBV20-1 to TRBJ1-1; tentatively, D is TRBD1 (5 bases). Germline loops: CDR1 DFQATT, CDR2 SNEGSKA (reference sequence). The CDR3 contains 12 residues. The ends were cut back, 3 bases at V and 3 bases at J, with 8 bases in the middle. CDR3 loop: CSARGRDTEAFF. CDR3 bases: TGCAGTGCTAGGGGCAGGGACACTGAAGCTTTCTTT.

This clonotype was counted only a few times. This chain joins TRBV12-3 or TRBV12-4 and TRBJ2-1, with a weak D call TRBD2 (5 bases). Trimming stripped 3 bases from V and 0 bases from J, with 12 bases between. CDR3 length equals 16 residues. CDR3 sequence: CASSFGVSGSYNEQFF. The CDR3 DNA is TGTGCCAGCAGTTTCGGTGTAAGCGGCTCCTACAATGAGCAGTTCTTC.

This clonotype was counted ten times or more. The chain recombines TRBV29-1 with TRBJ2-3; D unresolved. The CDR3 runs 14 residues. Between the trimmed V and J ends, which lost 3 bases and 3 bases, there was a span of 13 bases. Per germline, CDR1 SQVTM and CDR2 ANQGSEA. The CDR3 DNA sequence: TGCAGCGTTGATTCGGAATATAAGACAGATACGCAGTATTTT. This codes for CSVDSEYKTDTQYF.

The sample holds a few counts of this clonotype. V gene TRBV4-2 combines with J gene TRBJ2-4; 14 bases fit TRBD2. The CDR3 extends over 17 amino acids. The germline gives CDR1 LGHNA, CDR2 YNFKEQ. The junction had 10 bases not matched to a gene; V was cut back by 4 bases and J by 8 bases. CDR3: CASSPSGGTSGRYIQYF. The CDR3 DNA reads TGTGCCAGCAGCCCCTCGGGCGGGACTAGCGGGAGATACATTCAGTACTTC.

This clonotype came up a few times. The V gene is TRBV20-1, the J gene TRBJ2-1; possible D gene TRBD2, 6 bases. With 1 base removed from V and 8 bases from J, the gap between germline ends came to 12 bases. Germline CDR1 and CDR2: DFQATT and SNEGSKA (reference sequence). The length of the CDR3 is 13 residues. The CDR3 DNA reads TGCAGTGCTAGAGCCCTACTAGCCTATGAGCAGTTCTTC. It codes for CSARALLAYEQFF.

The sample holds a few counts of this clonotype. The CDR3 coding sequence is TGTGCCAGCAGCGCAATCGGGCATGAGCAGTTCTTC. This translates into CASSAIGHEQFF. The chain joins TRBV3-1 to TRBJ2-1; D is undetermined. The CDR3 contains 12 residues. Looked up from germline, CDR1 is LGHDT and CDR2 is YNNKEL (reference sequence). The V and J ends lost 5 bases and 8 bases respectively, with 10 bases between them.

This clonotype was observed at least ten times. The CDR3 coding sequence is TGCGCCAGCAGCCCCTGGGCAGTCTCCTACAATGAGCAGTTCTTC. Translated, it gives CASSPWAVSYNEQFF. This rearrangement joins TRBV5-1 to TRBJ2-1, with no clear D. This CDR3 has 15 residues. Per germline, CDR1 SGHRS and CDR2 YFSETQ. Trimming removed 4 bases from V and 0 bases from J, with 11 bases in between.

This clonotype came up a few times. This sequence joins TRBV12-3 or TRBV12-4 and TRBJ1-4; 9 bases line up with TRBD1. J was trimmed by 7 bases and V by 5 bases; bases with no gene match: 14. The CDR3 totals 17 residues. In DNA form, the CDR3 reads TGTGCCAGCAGTGCCGGACAGGGGCGCCTGCGTGGTGAAAAACTGTTTTTT. It is translated as CASSAGQGRLRGEKLFF.